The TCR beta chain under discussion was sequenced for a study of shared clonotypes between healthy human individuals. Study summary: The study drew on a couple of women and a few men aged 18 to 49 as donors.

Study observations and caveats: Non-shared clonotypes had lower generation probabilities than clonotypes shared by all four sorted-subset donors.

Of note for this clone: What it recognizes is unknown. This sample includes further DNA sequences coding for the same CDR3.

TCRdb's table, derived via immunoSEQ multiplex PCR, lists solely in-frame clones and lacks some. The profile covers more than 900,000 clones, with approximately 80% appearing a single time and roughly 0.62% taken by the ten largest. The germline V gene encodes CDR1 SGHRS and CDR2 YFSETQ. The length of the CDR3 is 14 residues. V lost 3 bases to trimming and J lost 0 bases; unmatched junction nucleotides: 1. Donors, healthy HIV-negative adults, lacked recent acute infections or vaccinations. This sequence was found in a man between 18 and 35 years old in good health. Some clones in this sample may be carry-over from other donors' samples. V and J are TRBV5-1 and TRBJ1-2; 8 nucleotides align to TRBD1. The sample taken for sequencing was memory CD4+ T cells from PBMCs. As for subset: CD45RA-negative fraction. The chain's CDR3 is CASSSQGANYGYTF. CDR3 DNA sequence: TGCGCCAGCAGCTCACAGGGGGCTAACTATGGCTACACCTTC.